This TCR beta chain is drawn from a study of cytomegalovirus exposure and HLA in healthy donors. CDR1 SEHNR and CDR2 FQNEAQ come from the germline V gene (reference sequence). V was pared by 6 bases and J by 0 bases, with 15 bases between. The CDR3 runs 16 residues. The primer mix had 60 Vbeta and 13 Jbeta primers. Using immunoSEQ multiplex PCR, the repertoire was profiled, and TCRdb retains in-frame clones only, with some absent. The sample shows 110,000 to 150,000 clones, about two thirds of them seen only once. The sequencing input was PBMCs. The gene calls are TRBV7-9 and TRBJ2-1, with D perhaps matching TRBD2 (6 bases). This clonotype originated in a woman aged 55-69 years in good health and CMV-seropositive. CDR3 coding DNA: TGTGCCAGCAGTCCCTGGCGGGGAAACTCCTACAATGAGCAGTTCTTC. This codes for CASSPWRGNSYNEQFF.